This passage covers 11 T cell receptor beta chains from one sample sequenced in a study of CD8+ T cells in alopecia areata. After isolation, RNA underwent reverse transcription to generate cDNA as the sequencing template. Clones were sequenced by immunoSEQ multiplex PCR, and TCRdb holds only the in-frame ones, with some missing. There are about 18,000 clones in the sample, none observed a single time. Sorting of pooled cutaneous lymph node cells was based on CD4, CD8alpha, NKG2D, NKG2ACE and other markers. The sequencing sample was made of CD8+ T cells sorted from a lymph node. All receptors derive from a C3H/HeJ mouse with alopecia areata. The mouse strain carries the MHC haplotype H2-k.

This clone came up many times. Gene names refer to mouse genes. The observed sequence ends 4 residues before the CDR3 terminus, with the missing tail filled in from the germline J gene. The genes are TRBV13-3 and TRBJ2-1; TRBD2 aligns across 9 bases. Trimming cost V 3 bases and J 1 base; bases outside gene matches: 2. Germline V gene data show CDR1 as NNHDY and CDR2 as SYVADS. There are 15 residues in the CDR3. Partial CDR3 DNA: TGTGCCAGCAGTGGACTGGGGGAAAACTATGCT. Translating gives CASSGLGENYA. The whole CDR3 region reads CASSGLGENYAEQFF.

This clone was observed a handful of times. Genes and germline are mouse. The read is 4 residues too short to cover the CDR3 end, so that end is filled in from the germline J gene. This chain joins TRBV16 and TRBJ2-5; 11 positions agree with TRBD2. Germline CDR1 SGHSA, CDR2 FRNQAP. The CDR3 runs 15 residues. The CDR3 loop reads CASSKLGGREDTQYF. The CDR3 bases that were read are TGTGCAAGCAGCAAACTGGGGGGGCGCGAGGAC.

Points on this clone: All gene names here are mouse names. The read ends 4 residues shy of where the CDR3 ends; the end is completed using the germline J gene. The chain carries TRBV19 and TRBJ1-4; 9 bases line up with TRBD1. Per the germline V gene, CDR1 is FNHDT and CDR2 is SITEND (reference sequence). The CDR3 runs to 15 residues. V shed 2 bases and J 5 bases; nucleotides not matched to a gene: 4. CDR3 DNA, as far as it was read: TGTGCCAGCAGTATGGGGGACAGGGAGAACGAA. It codes for CASSMGDRENE. The entire CDR3 protein reads CASSMGDRENERLFF.

In its sample, this clone was seen many times. Gene names are mouse gene names. The CDR3 DNA, read in part, is TGCACCTGCAGTGCAGAGGACTGGGGCAGTCAAAAC. This codes for CTCSAEDWGSQN. The CDR3 reads in full as CTCSAEDWGSQNTLYF. The chain joins TRBV1 to TRBJ2-4; 9 bases align to TRBD2. The missing CDR3 end, 4 residues past where the read stops, is filled in from the germline J gene. V shed 0 bases, J shed 0 bases, and the junction held 1 base outside the gene matches. This CDR3 has 16 amino acids. Germline-derived CDR1 and CDR2 are NSQYPW and LRSPGD (reference sequence).

This clone occurred a few times. These gene names are mouse names. The read comes to an end 4 residues before the CDR3 does, leaving the germline J gene to fill in the end. The chain uses TRBV19 and TRBJ2-3; 8 nucleotides line up with TRBD1. Trimming cost V 9 bases and J 4 bases; bases outside gene matches: 10. The length of the CDR3 is 14 residues. CDR1 and CDR2 from the germline V gene are FNHDT and SITEND (reference sequence). The CDR3 bases that were read are TGTGCCACCCAGACAGGGGAGGGGACAGAA. Protein: CATQTGEGTE. The CDR3 as a whole reads CATQTGEGTETLYF.

There are many counts of this clone. Each gene name is a mouse one. The missing CDR3 end, 4 residues past where the read stops, is filled in from the germline J gene. The chain employs TRBV1 and TRBJ2-7; 12 bases are shared with TRBD2. The V gene's germline CDR1 is NSQYPW and CDR2 LRSPGD (reference sequence). This CDR3 region has 15 residues. With V trimmed by 7 bases and J by 0 bases, 4 bases remained unmatched. The part of the CDR3 DNA that was read is TGCACCTGCACCCGGACTGGGGGGGTCTCCTAT. This translates into CTCTRTGGVSY. The entire CDR3 reads CTCTRTGGVSYEQYF.

In this sample, this clone turned up many times. Mouse gene names and germline throughout. The read falls 4 residues short of the CDR3 end, and the missing part is taken from the germline J gene. V and J are TRBV13-3 and TRBJ2-1, with 10 nucleotides matching TRBD2. The V and J ends lost 4 bases and 3 bases, in that order; junction bases with no gene match: 1. This CDR3 has 14 residues. Germline CDR1 and CDR2: NNHDY and SYVADS. The CDR3 DNA, read in part, is TGTGCCAGCAGTCGGACTGGGGGCTATGCT. It is translated as CASSRTGGYA. In full, the CDR3 reads CASSRTGGYAEQFF.

In its sample, this clone was seen many times. At residue 11, the TCRdb protein departs from the DNA translation, so the protein shown here was derived from the DNA itself. Gene names are mouse gene names. The read halts 3 residues ahead of the CDR3 end, with the missing end drawn from the germline J gene. The chain carries TRBV19 and TRBJ1-3, with TRBD1 as a possible D gene (5 bases). Germline CDR1 FNHDT, CDR2 SITEND (reference sequence). V was shortened by 3 bases and J by 0 bases, with 7 bases between the two germline ends. The CDR3 covers 14 residues. The sequenced part of the CDR3 DNA is TGTGCCAGCAGTAACACAGGTTCTGGAAATACG. This encodes CASSNTGSGNT. The whole CDR3 sequence reads CASSNTGSGNTLYF.

This clone was counted many times. All gene names here are mouse names. The CDR3 is cut off 4 residues early in the read; its end comes from the germline J gene. This chain links TRBV13-3 with TRBJ2-4, with 7 bases identical to TRBD1. Per germline, CDR1 NNHDY and CDR2 SYVADS. V was pared by 6 bases and J by 1 base, with 2 bases of the junction left unmatched. This CDR3 has 13 amino acids. The part of the CDR3 DNA that was read is TGTGCCAGCACCGGACAGGGTCAAAAC. Translation gives CASTGQGQN. From start to end, the CDR3 is CASTGQGQNTLYF.

A note on this clone: The genes are named according to mouse. With the read ending 4 residues before the CDR3 end, the germline J gene is used to fill in that end. The V call is TRBV1, the J call TRBJ2-7, with D tentatively TRBD1 (5 bases). The CDR3 is 12 residues long. From germline, CDR1 is NSQYPW and CDR2 LRSPGD (reference sequence). The part of the CDR3 DNA that was read is TGCACCTGCAGTGCCCCCAGGGAT. It yields the protein CTCSAPRD. The complete CDR3 protein is CTCSAPRDEQYF.

This clone was seen repeatedly, ten times or more. Gene names are the mouse ones. The sequence runs out 4 residues before the end of the CDR3; the remainder is reconstructed from the germline J gene. The chain recombines TRBV1 with TRBJ2-1; 9 nucleotides align to TRBD2. The ends lost 3 bases at V and 5 bases at J; junction bases unmatched: 5. The CDR3 is 15 residues long. Germline V gives CDR1 NSQYPW, CDR2 LRSPGD (reference sequence). CDR3 region: CTCSAPGLGHAEQFF. The CDR3 DNA, read in part, is TGCACCTGCAGTGCTCCGGGACTGGGCCATGCT.